This TCR beta chain was retrieved from a study of T cell responses to AZD1222 COVID-19 vaccine. Study-level points and caveats: AZD1222 recipients seropositive at baseline numbered only 6 or 7. Dominant at 160-218 and 743-854, vaccine-associated CD4 TCRs also spanned spike.

Sequencing was performed with immunoSEQ multiplex PCR; in TCRdb, only in-frame clones are kept and a portion is missing. The sample includes 110,000 to 150,000 clones, around 91% seen only once; the top ten take approximately 4.5%. Worth noting for this clone: Its cognate antigen is unknown.

CDR1 is MDHEN and CDR2 is SYDVKM in the germline V gene. Trimming left V 3 bases short and J 3 bases short, with 9 bases between. The CDR3 consists of 14 residues. This TCR was sampled from an adult in good health. Sequencing used peripheral blood, obtained on day 0 of AZD1222 vaccination. J is TRBJ1-5 and V is TRBV28; D not resolved. The CDR3 region is CASSLSQVNQPQHF. As DNA, the CDR3 is TGTGCCAGCAGTTTGAGTCAGGTCAATCAGCCCCAGCATTTT.